The subject of this entry is one T cell receptor beta chain. The germline V gene encodes CDR1 SGHRS and CDR2 YFSETQ. The V and J ends lost 0 bases and 6 bases respectively, with 12 bases between them. The CDR3 is 14 residues long. RNA in amounts of roughly 0.45 to 1 ug was reverse transcribed with random hexamers. A multiplex approach, immunoSEQ multiplex PCR, amplified TCR beta CDR3 across 54 Vbeta and 13 Jbeta. From the immunoSEQ multiplex PCR reads, TCRdb called clonotypes with MiXCR, one entry per CDR3 protein. This sample has about 240,000 distinct CDR3 sequences; 90% to 96% occur once, and the top ten carry approximately 0.094%. This specimen belongs to a study of CD8 T cells in Susac syndrome.

This TCR was sampled from a human donor with Susac syndrome. The chain carries TRBV5-1 and TRBJ1-2; D gene unclear. Sequencing was done on a sample of CD4+ T cells from PBMCs. The DNA of the CDR3 is TGCGCCAGCAGCTTGGCTACGGGTGTGGATGGCTACACCTTC. Protein: CASSLATGVDGYTF.